Described below is a single TCR beta chain sequence and its context. Its antigen specificity is not known. No base quality information exists; no much larger clone differs at one position. The trim is 4 bases for V and 7 bases for J, with a gap of 18 bases between the germline ends. The CDR3 has 16 amino acids, counting the end cysteine and phenylalanine. Only the CDR3 DNA stays, 48 bases, in frame from base 1. CDR1 and CDR2 (SGDLS, YYNGEE) derive from the germline V gene. To prepare the library, the immunoSEQ multiplex PCR assay was applied. This immuneACCESS table, as held by TCRdb, lists in-frame sequences with V and J called but not all clones. Of the missing ones, under half trace to an unresolved V gene in checked studies; the others have no known cause. A total of about 83,000 clones appear in this sample, about 94% of them only once. About 0.22% of the sample belongs to the ten largest clones.

The data belong to a study of technical replicates of blood from a few donors (dated by TCRdb to 2016 to 2017). This chain is built from TRBV9 and TRBJ1-6; the best D guess is TRBD1, with 5 bases matching. Sequences were obtained from T cells isolated from PBMCs. This TCR was recovered from a human donor in good health. CDR3 reads: CASSLPVGLQNSPLHF. The DNA is as follows: TGTGCCAGCAGCCTGCCCGTGGGGCTTCAAAATTCACCCCTCCACTTT.